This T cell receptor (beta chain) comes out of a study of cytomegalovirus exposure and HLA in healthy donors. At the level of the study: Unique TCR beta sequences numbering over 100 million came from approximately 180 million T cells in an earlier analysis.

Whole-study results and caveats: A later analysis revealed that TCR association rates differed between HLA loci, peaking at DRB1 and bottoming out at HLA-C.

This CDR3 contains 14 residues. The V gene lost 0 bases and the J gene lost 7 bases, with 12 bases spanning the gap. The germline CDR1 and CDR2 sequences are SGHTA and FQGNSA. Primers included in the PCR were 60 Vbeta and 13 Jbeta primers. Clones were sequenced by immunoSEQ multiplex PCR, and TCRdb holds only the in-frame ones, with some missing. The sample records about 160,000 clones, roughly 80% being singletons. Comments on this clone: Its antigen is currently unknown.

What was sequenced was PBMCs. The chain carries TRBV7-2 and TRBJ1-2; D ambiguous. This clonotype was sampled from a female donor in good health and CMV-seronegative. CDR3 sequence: CASSLAWAESGYTF. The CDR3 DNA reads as TGTGCCAGCAGCTTAGCGTGGGCAGAATCTGGCTACACCTTC.